The present T cell receptor (beta chain) was sequenced within a study of monozygotic twins with inflammatory bowel disease. As concerns this clonotype: Its matching antigen is unknown.

Per germline, CDR1 SGHDT and CDR2 YYEEEE. The CDR3 contains 17 residues. For every TCR library, roughly 3.5 ug of total RNA was used. Per individual sample, eight separate reactions were used to make cDNA. Incorporation of UMIs carrying a 6-nucleotide sample barcode was performed by template switching. TCRdb re-called the 5' RACE reads, yielding one record per CDR3 amino acid sequence without DNA. The sample table includes about 300,000 distinct CDR3 sequences. Study-level results: Repertoire similarity matched across concordant and discordant twins, perhaps owing to limited power.

The rearrangement joins TRBV5-6 to TRBJ2-3; TCRdb names TRBD1, which stays unverified in the absence of DNA. Sequencing input: blood. This sequence was found in a human donor with ulcerative colitis or Crohn's disease, or a healthy co-twin of an affected twin (not recorded which). CDR3: CASSSPTRMTPADTQYF.